This TCR beta chain derives from a study of shared clonotypes between healthy human individuals. Notes on the study in general: Non-shared clonotypes had lower generation probabilities than clonotypes shared by all four sorted-subset donors. Across a handful of donors, naive CD4 shared around 5%, naive CD8 more than 3%, memory CD4 roughly 2.2%, memory CD8 over 0.3%.

CD8 memory fractions consisted of CD45RO+ and CCR7-negative CD45RA+ TemRA cells together. A note on this clone: Its cognate antigen is unknown.

Data came from immunoSEQ multiplex PCR; TCRdb stores just in-frame clones and leaves some out. Of roughly 410,000 clones in the sample, roughly 96% are singletons; the top ten hold about 0.32%. The sequenced sample was memory CD8+ T cells sorted from blood. Described subset: CD45RO+ cells pooled with CCR7-negative TemRA cells. This clonotype was sampled from a young man in good health.

CDR3 bases: TGCGCCAGCAGCTTCCGCGGGGGCATCTCCGAGCAGTACTTC. Encoded protein: CASSFRGGISEQYF. The J gene is TRBJ2-7, the V gene TRBV5-1, with D maybe TRBD2 (7 bases). Deletions cut 2 bases from V and 6 bases from J, with 15 bases between. In germline, CDR1 is SGHRS, CDR2 YFSETQ. CDR3 length: 14 amino acids.